Listed below are T cell receptor beta chains from one sample, sequenced in a study of blood T cell repertoires in COVID-19. Measured with immunoSEQ multiplex PCR; TCRdb has only the in-frame clones, and not every one. The sample has 100,000 to 150,000 clones; over 75% are singletons. Sequencing was performed on peripheral blood. The origin of the receptors is a man aged 65 to 85 with active COVID-19. Each CDR3 is given with its conserved first and last residue. The D gene is left open where the match is weak. The listing skips clone size in some rows; elsewhere it reads once, few, many or a size class.

clone size: .; V gene: TRBV5-5; D gene: .; J gene: TRBJ2-7; CDR3 DNA: TGTGCCAGCAGCTTGTGGACAGTGGAAGGCCACGAGCAGTACTTC; CDR3 protein: CASSLWTVEGHEQYF
clone size: .; V gene: TRBV7-2; D gene: .; J gene: TRBJ2-1; CDR3 DNA: TGTGCCAGCAGCTTAATGAGGGCCGAGCAGTTCTTC; CDR3 protein: CASSLMRAEQFF
clone size: .; V gene: TRBV7-2; D gene: TRBD1; J gene: TRBJ1-1; CDR3 DNA: TGTGCCAGCAGCATCGGACAGGGGCGTGCGACTGAAGCTTTCTTT; CDR3 protein: CASSIGQGRATEAFF
clone size: .; V gene: TRBV7-3; D gene: .; J gene: TRBJ2-3; CDR3 DNA: TGTGCCAGCAGCTCAGGCCGGGACTCCAGCACAGATACGCAGTATTTT; CDR3 protein: CASSSGRDSSTDTQYF
clone size: .; V gene: TRBV24-1; D gene: TRBD2; J gene: TRBJ2-1; CDR3 DNA: TGTGCCACCAGTGAGCCGCCCGGCAGGGAGGGACACAATGAGCAGTTCTTC; CDR3 protein: CATSEPPGREGHNEQFF
clone size: .; V gene: TRBV7-2; D gene: .; J gene: TRBJ1-1; CDR3 DNA: TGTGCCAGCAGTTTGCAGGGCCTGAACACTGAAGCTTTCTTT; CDR3 protein: CASSLQGLNTEAFF
clone size: .; V gene: TRBV6-4; D gene: .; J gene: TRBJ2-1; CDR3 DNA: TGTGCCAGCAGTGAAGTCCGTAGCTCCTACAATGAGCAGTTCTTC; CDR3 protein: CASSEVRSSYNEQFF
clone size: .; V gene: TRBV2; D gene: TRBD1; J gene: TRBJ1-2; CDR3 DNA: TGTGCCAGCTCGCGGACGGGACAGGGCTACAATTTGGATGGCTACACCTTC; CDR3 protein: CASSRTGQGYNLDGYTF
clone size: .; V gene: TRBV12-2; D gene: .; J gene: TRBJ2-7; CDR3 DNA: TGTGCAAGTCGCCCGGGTAGAGGAGAGCAGTACTTC; CDR3 protein: CASRPGRGEQYF
clone size: .; V gene: TRBV19; D gene: TRBD2; J gene: TRBJ2-3; CDR3 DNA: TGTGCCAGTAGTGAGCGGGAGTGGTCGGCAGATACGCAGTATTTT; CDR3 protein: CASSEREWSADTQYF
clone size: .; V gene: TRBV27; D gene: TRBD1; J gene: TRBJ1-4; CDR3 DNA: TGTGCCAGCAGACCCCAGGGGGCAACTAATGAAAAACTGTTTTTT; CDR3 protein: CASRPQGATNEKLFF
clone size: .; V gene: TRBV7-6; D gene: TRBD1; J gene: TRBJ2-7; CDR3 DNA: TGTGCCAGCAGCTTAGCGCCGGGACAGGGGGGCTCCCAGCAGTACTTC; CDR3 protein: CASSLAPGQGGSQQYF
clone size: .; V gene: TRBV7-5; D gene: .; J gene: TRBJ1-4; CDR3 DNA: TGTGTCAGAAGCTTAACAGGGGGCGCGACTAATGAAAAACTGTTTTTT; CDR3 protein: CVRSLTGGATNEKLFF
clone size: .; V gene: TRBV6-2/TRBV6-3; D gene: .; J gene: TRBJ1-1; CDR3 DNA: TGTGCCAGCAGTTCAGGGTTGTCCACTGAAGCTTTCTTT; CDR3 protein: CASSSGLSTEAFF
clone size: .; V gene: TRBV2; D gene: .; J gene: TRBJ2-1; CDR3 DNA: TGTGCCAGCAGTGAAGCGGCTTTCGATGAGCAGTTCTTC; CDR3 protein: CASSEAAFDEQFF
clone size: .; V gene: TRBV2; D gene: TRBD1; J gene: TRBJ2-3; CDR3 DNA: TGTGCCAGCAGTCAAAACAGGGGTGCAGATACGCAGTATTTT; CDR3 protein: CASSQNRGADTQYF
clone size: .; V gene: TRBV9; D gene: .; J gene: TRBJ2-7; CDR3 DNA: TGTGCCAGCAGCGTAGCCTATATCTCCTACGAGCAGTACTTC; CDR3 protein: CASSVAYISYEQYF
clone size: .; V gene: TRBV7-2; D gene: .; J gene: TRBJ2-5; CDR3 DNA: TGTGCCAGCAGCCCTAGCCTGCAAGAGACCCAGTACTTC; CDR3 protein: CASSPSLQETQYF
clone size: .; V gene: TRBV2; D gene: TRBD2; J gene: TRBJ2-7; CDR3 DNA: TGTGCCAGCAGTGAAGGACTAGCGGGAGGCCCGAATCACTTC; CDR3 protein: CASSEGLAGGPNHF
clone size: .; V gene: TRBV9; D gene: TRBD2; J gene: TRBJ2-3; CDR3 DNA: TGTGCCAGCAGCCAAAGGCTAGCGGCGACAGATACGCAGTATTTT; CDR3 protein: CASSQRLAATDTQYF
clone size: once; V gene: TRBV7-2; D gene: TRBD1; J gene: TRBJ2-7; CDR3 DNA: TGTGCCAGCAGCAAGACAGGGGGCAGGTACGAGCAGTACTTC; CDR3 protein: CASSKTGGRYEQYF
clone size: .; V gene: TRBV15; D gene: .; J gene: TRBJ2-3; CDR3 DNA: TGTGCCACCAGCAGAGAGCGGGAATCCACAGATACGCAGTATTTT; CDR3 protein: CATSRERESTDTQYF
clone size: .; V gene: TRBV27; D gene: TRBD2; J gene: TRBJ2-3; CDR3 DNA: TGTGCCAGCAGTTTCGGGAGGAGCACAGATACGCAGTATTTT; CDR3 protein: CASSFGRSTDTQYF
clone size: once; V gene: TRBV6-5; D gene: .; J gene: TRBJ2-6; CDR3 DNA: TGTGCCAGCACATCTGGGGCCAACGTCCTGACTTTC; CDR3 protein: CASTSGANVLTF
clone size: .; V gene: TRBV12-5; D gene: .; J gene: TRBJ1-6; CDR3 DNA: TGTGCTAGTGGTTTGGTACCGTCCGGCAGGGAAAGCTCCTATAATTCACCCCTCCACTTT; CDR3 protein: CASGLVPSGRESSYNSPLHF
clone size: .; V gene: TRBV30; D gene: .; J gene: TRBJ1-1; CDR3 DNA: TGTGCCTGGAGTGAGATCAGAGCGGGGAAAACTGAAGCTTTCTTT; CDR3 protein: CAWSEIRAGKTEAFF
clone size: .; V gene: TRBV5-6; D gene: .; J gene: TRBJ1-2; CDR3 DNA: TGTGCCAGCAGCTTGCGAGGGACAAACGATGGCTACACCTTC; CDR3 protein: CASSLRGTNDGYTF
clone size: .; V gene: TRBV18; D gene: .; J gene: TRBJ2-5; CDR3 DNA: TGTGCCAGCTCACCGAAGGGAGTCCAAGAGACCCAGTACTTC; CDR3 protein: CASSPKGVQETQYF
clone size: .; V gene: TRBV27; D gene: .; J gene: TRBJ2-1; CDR3 DNA: TGTGCCAGCAGTTTCTCGGGGAACAATGAGCAGTTCTTC; CDR3 protein: CASSFSGNNEQFF
clone size: .; V gene: TRBV19; D gene: .; J gene: TRBJ1-5; CDR3 DNA: TGTGCCAGTACCACCCGGCAGGGCAATCAGCCCCAGCATTTT; CDR3 protein: CASTTRQGNQPQHF
clone size: .; V gene: TRBV28; D gene: TRBD1; J gene: TRBJ2-7; CDR3 DNA: TGTGCCAGCAGTTGGGCGACAGGGGGGCGATGGCAGTACTTC; CDR3 protein: CASSWATGGRWQYF
clone size: .; V gene: TRBV2; D gene: .; J gene: TRBJ2-3; CDR3 DNA: TGTGCCAGCAGCGGTTTTAATTCCGCAGATACGCAGTATTTT; CDR3 protein: CASSGFNSADTQYF
clone size: .; V gene: TRBV4-1; D gene: TRBD2; J gene: TRBJ2-1; CDR3 DNA: TGCGCCAGCAGCCGAGGGGGACTAGCGGGAGCGGGGGGCTACAATGAGCAGTTCTTC; CDR3 protein: CASSRGGLAGAGGYNEQFF
clone size: .; V gene: TRBV6-2/TRBV6-3; D gene: TRBD1; J gene: TRBJ2-2; CDR3 DNA: TGTGCCAGCAGCCAACAGGGGGCAGGGGGGGAGCTGTTTTTT; CDR3 protein: CASSQQGAGGELFF
clone size: few; V gene: TRBV5-3; D gene: TRBD2; J gene: TRBJ2-1; CDR3 DNA: TGTGCCAGAAGCTTGGAGCGGGAGAAGCTCTTC; CDR3 protein: CARSLEREKLF
clone size: .; V gene: TRBV28; D gene: .; J gene: TRBJ2-1; CDR3 DNA: TGTGCCAGCAGGCTACAGGGCTCCTACAATGAGCAGTTCTTC; CDR3 protein: CASRLQGSYNEQFF
clone size: .; V gene: TRBV5-4; D gene: .; J gene: TRBJ1-1; CDR3 DNA: TGTGCCAGCAGCCCCTGGAGGGGAGGGGACACTGAAGCTTTCTTT; CDR3 protein: CASSPWRGGDTEAFF
clone size: few; V gene: TRBV18; D gene: TRBD2; J gene: TRBJ2-3; CDR3 DNA: TGTGCCAGCTCACCACGACTAGCGGGAGTGTCAGATACGCAGTATTTT; CDR3 protein: CASSPRLAGVSDTQYF
clone size: few; V gene: TRBV28; D gene: TRBD2; J gene: TRBJ2-1; CDR3 DNA: TGTGCCAGCAGTCCCCCTAGCGGGAGATGGAATGAGCAGTTCTTC; CDR3 protein: CASSPPSGRWNEQFF
clone size: .; V gene: TRBV28; D gene: .; J gene: TRBJ1-4; CDR3 DNA: TGTGCCAGCAGTTTGTGGGTTGGAGGGGTTGATGAAAAACTGTTTTTT; CDR3 protein: CASSLWVGGVDEKLFF
clone size: .; V gene: TRBV5-6; D gene: .; J gene: TRBJ2-7; CDR3 DNA: TGTGCCAGCAGCTCTCTACAGGGCTACGAGCAGTACTTC; CDR3 protein: CASSSLQGYEQYF
clone size: .; V gene: TRBV7-9; D gene: .; J gene: TRBJ2-1; CDR3 DNA: TGTGCCAGCAGCCTCGGGTTTAGGAATGAGCAGTTCTTC; CDR3 protein: CASSLGFRNEQFF
clone size: .; V gene: TRBV6-4; D gene: .; J gene: TRBJ2-3; CDR3 DNA: TGTGCCAGCAGTGCCACCAAAACTAGGTTCACAGATACGCAGTATTTT; CDR3 protein: CASSATKTRFTDTQYF
clone size: .; V gene: TRBV19; D gene: .; J gene: TRBJ2-1; CDR3 DNA: TGTGCCAGTAGTATAGAGGGCAGGGCGGACAATGAGCAGTTCTTC; CDR3 protein: CASSIEGRADNEQFF
clone size: once; V gene: TRBV6-2/TRBV6-3; D gene: .; J gene: TRBJ2-5; CDR3 DNA: TGTGCCAGCAGTTATGTCCGTAGCGGGACAGTACGGAAGACCCAGTACTTC; CDR3 protein: CASSYVRSGTVRKTQYF
clone size: .; V gene: TRBV19; D gene: .; J gene: TRBJ2-1; CDR3 DNA: TGTGCCGCCGGTTCTTCCTACAATGAGCAGTTCTTC; CDR3 protein: CAAGSSYNEQFF
clone size: .; V gene: TRBV29-1; D gene: .; J gene: TRBJ2-7; CDR3 DNA: TGCAGCGTCCCCGGGACTGTATCCTACGAGCAGTACTTC; CDR3 protein: CSVPGTVSYEQYF
clone size: .; V gene: TRBV11-3; D gene: .; J gene: TRBJ2-3; CDR3 DNA: TGTGCCAGCAGCTTAGGGAGCGGAGCGGCCGCCACAGATACGCAGTATTTT; CDR3 protein: CASSLGSGAAATDTQYF
clone size: once; V gene: TRBV5-1; D gene: TRBD2; J gene: TRBJ2-1; CDR3 DNA: TGCGCCAGCAGCTTGGCCCGGACTAGCGGGAGACGGGATGAGCAGTTCTTC; CDR3 protein: CASSLARTSGRRDEQFF
clone size: .; V gene: TRBV28; D gene: TRBD2; J gene: TRBJ2-5; CDR3 DNA: TGTGCCAGCAGGAAGCCGGGACTAGGGGGTTTGGAGACCCAGTACTTC; CDR3 protein: CASRKPGLGGLETQYF
clone size: few; V gene: TRBV3-1/TRBV3-2; D gene: TRBD2; J gene: TRBJ2-7; CDR3 DNA: TGTGCCAGCGCTAGCGGGCCACTCTACGAGCAGTACTTC; CDR3 protein: CASASGPLYEQYF
clone size: .; V gene: TRBV28; D gene: .; J gene: TRBJ2-3; CDR3 DNA: TGTGCCAGCAGTTTGAAGCAGGGAAAAGATACGCAGTATTTT; CDR3 protein: CASSLKQGKDTQYF
clone size: .; V gene: TRBV9; D gene: TRBD1; J gene: TRBJ2-7; CDR3 DNA: TGTGCCAGCAGCGTCGGGGGACAGGGAGTCTACGAGCAGTACTTC; CDR3 protein: CASSVGGQGVYEQYF
clone size: .; V gene: TRBV25-1; D gene: TRBD2; J gene: TRBJ2-3; CDR3 DNA: TGTGCCAGCAGTGATATACTAGCGGAGTACACAGATACGCAGTATTTT; CDR3 protein: CASSDILAEYTDTQYF